The present entry profiles one T cell receptor (beta chain) with its context. What it binds is unknown. Busulfan-fludarabine conditioning, marrow transplant, and cyclophosphamide on days +3 and +4 were administered. Germline V gene lookup returns CDR1 MNHEY and CDR2 SVGAGI. The CDR3 runs 13 residues. V lost 6 bases and J lost 7; bases outside the gene matches: 5. This specimen comes from a study of T cells after posttransplantation cyclophosphamide. Overall study findings and caveats: After PTCy, TRB diversity resembled that of CNI/methotrexate controls. Later post-transplant blood repertoires were often dominated by donor CD8+ memory clones.

The repertoire was sequenced with immunoSEQ multiplex PCR; TCRdb's copy has only in-frame clones and lacks some. The data show more than 4,500 clones, roughly 80% seen once. The specimen was PBMCs, collected after allogeneic stem cell transplant with posttransplant cyclophosphamide. This chain links TRBV6-5 with TRBJ2-2; 7 positions match TRBD1. The origin of this receptor is a male patient aged 55 to 69 who received an allogeneic stem cell transplant from an unrelated donor, was CMV-positive, and had no GVHD. Some T cells may be provided by the graft donor. This CDR3 is CASRNRGFGELFF. For the CDR3, the DNA is TGTGCCAGCAGGAACAGGGGTTTCGGGGAGCTGTTTTTT.